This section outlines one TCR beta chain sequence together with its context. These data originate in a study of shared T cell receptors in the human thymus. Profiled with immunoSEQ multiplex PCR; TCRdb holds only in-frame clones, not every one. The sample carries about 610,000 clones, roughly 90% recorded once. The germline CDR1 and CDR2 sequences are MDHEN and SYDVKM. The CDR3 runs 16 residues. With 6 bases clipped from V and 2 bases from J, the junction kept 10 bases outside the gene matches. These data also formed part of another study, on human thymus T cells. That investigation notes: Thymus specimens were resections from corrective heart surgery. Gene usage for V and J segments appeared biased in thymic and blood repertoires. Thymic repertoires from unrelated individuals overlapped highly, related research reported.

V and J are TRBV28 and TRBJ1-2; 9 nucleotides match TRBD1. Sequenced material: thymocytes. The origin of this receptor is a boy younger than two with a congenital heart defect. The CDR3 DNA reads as TGTGCCAGCAGACCGGGACAGGGAGAGGCAAACTATGGCTACACCTTC. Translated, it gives CASRPGQGEANYGYTF.